This TCR beta chain originates from a study of cytotoxic CD8 clonotypes in ibrutinib-treated CLL. Study as a whole: The study included 11 relapsed/refractory and under 16 treatment-naive patients; about 17 had IGHV unmutated disease.

This clone was seen more than once but under ten times. Repertoires were generated with immunoSEQ multiplex PCR, while TCRdb's copy carries only in-frame clones and drops some. The sample includes under 300,000 clones, roughly four fifths of them seen just once. The CDR3 loop spans 13 amino acids. The V gene lost 1 base and the J gene lost 6 bases, with 7 bases spanning the gap. Germline CDR1 reads SGDLS; CDR2 reads YYNGEE. The clonotype originates from a human donor with chronic lymphocytic leukemia. The specimen comprised PBMCs, sampled at disease progression, from a patient treated with ibrutinib. This chain links TRBV9 with TRBJ2-2, with no clear D. Here the CDR3 DNA reads TGTGCCAGCAGCGTATTGTCCTCCGGGGAGCTGTTTTTT. Its translation: CASSVLSSGELFF.